This T cell receptor beta chain was sequenced during a study of post-analysis software for immune sequencing data. Each TCR beta cDNA library carried unique molecular identifiers. TCRdb re-called the PCR reads with MiXCR, one entry per CDR3 protein. The sample has roughly 800,000 distinct CDR3 sequences; roughly half are singletons. Study findings and constraints: Roughly five TRBV segments appeared more often in patients than in controls, and TRBV5-6, TRBV5-1 and TRBV20-1 were among these.

As regards this clonotype: The antigen remains unidentified.

The CDR3 totals 12 residues. Germline CDR1 is MDHEN and CDR2 is SYDVKM. Trimming took off 5 bases at V and 12 bases at J, with 17 bases between the two ends. The rearrangement links TRBV28 to TRBJ2-7; maybe TRBD2 (5 bases). Sequencing was done on a sample of blood. This TCR was recovered from a girl between 10 and 17 years old with multiple sclerosis. DNA for the CDR3: TGTGCCAGCAGTACCCCGGGGTTTGGACGGTACTTC. Its protein product is CASSTPGFGRYF.